The clone carrying this T cell receptor (beta chain) appeared a few times. Its antigen is not identified. These data come from a study of response to subunit inactivated influenza vaccine. Notes on the study in general: New T cells are recruited in small numbers by each seasonal influenza vaccination, according to the authors' suggestion.

V lost 3 bases and J 6 bases, leaving 18 bases between the germline ends. The germline gives CDR1 SGHRS, CDR2 YFSETQ. This CDR3 has 16 amino acids. Using its own MiXCR run on the RT-PCR reads, TCRdb lists one record per CDR3 protein. The data show more than 600,000 distinct CDR3 sequences, less than 20% seen once. This material consisted of PBMCs from blood, taken 5 to 6 days after vaccination. The source of this sequence is a man in his fifties who received an inactivated influenza vaccine. The chain couples TRBV5-1 to TRBJ2-2; perhaps D is TRBD1 or TRBD2 (5 bases each). CDR3 nucleotide sequence: TGCGCCAGCAGCTCACCCGGGGCAACGAATTCCGGGGAGCTGTTTTTT. Its protein is CASSSPGATNSGELFF. Filled out from reference TRBV5-1 and TRBJ2-2, the complete variable domain reads KAGVTQTPRYLIKTRGQQVTLSCSPISGHRSVSWYQQTPGQGLQFLFEYFSETQRNKGNFPGRFSGRQFSNSRSEMNVSTLELGDSALYLCASSSPGATNSGELFFGEGSRLTVL.